The clone carrying this T cell receptor (beta chain) was picked up a small number of times. Its antigen is not identified. V gave up 2 bases and J gave up 0 bases, with 5 bases separating them. The CDR3 runs to 14 residues. Germline V CDR1 and CDR2: LGHNA, YNFKEQ. In TCRdb, the reads were re-called with MiXCR into one record per CDR3 protein. Of roughly 63,000 distinct CDR3 sequences in the sample, about 20% were seen once. The sample originates from a study of lung T cells in sarcoidosis with Löfgren's syndrome. The study's findings and limits: Löfgren's syndrome patients reportedly showed greatest TRAV12-1 and TRBV2 expansion versus controls.

The chain joins TRBV4-2 to TRBJ1-5; tentatively, D is TRBD1 (5 bases). The sample was CD4+ T cells from PBMCs. The TCR comes from a human donor with sarcoidosis (Löfgren's syndrome or another form), or a control subject (not recorded which). In DNA, the CDR3 is TGTGCCAGCAGCCAACAGGGTAGCAATCAGCCCCAGCATTTT. Translated, it gives CASSQQGSNQPQHF.